Below are 17 T cell receptor beta chains sequenced from a single sample in a study of blood T cell repertoires in COVID-19. Assay used: immunoSEQ multiplex PCR; TCRdb lists only in-frame clones, some missing. The table shows some 150,000 clones, with 76% occurring only once. The sequenced sample was peripheral blood. These receptors came from a woman older than 75 with active or convalescent COVID-19.

The chain links TRBV5-4 to TRBJ2-3, with 13 positions matching TRBD2. Germline V gene data show CDR1 as SGHNT and CDR2 as YYREEE (reference sequence). CDR3 length: 17 amino acids. V lost 4 bases to trimming and J lost 4 bases; unmatched junction nucleotides: 9. The chain's CDR3 is CASSVTRTSGGPDTQYF. The CDR3 DNA reads TGTGCCAGCAGCGTCACCCGGACTAGCGGGGGCCCAGATACGCAGTATTTT.

The CDR3 loop reads CASSLGSQSYGYTF. In DNA form, the CDR3 reads TGTGCCAGCAGCTTAGGGAGTCAAAGCTATGGCTACACCTTC. The V and J genes are TRBV5-8 and TRBJ1-2; D gene unclear. The germline V and J ends were trimmed by 2 bases and 4 bases, with 12 bases remaining between them. The CDR3 length is 14 residues. Germline CDR1 and CDR2: SGHTS and YDEGEE.

J is TRBJ2-1 and V is TRBV23-1; tentatively, D is TRBD2 (6 bases). TRBV23-1 is classed as an ORF, of uncertain function. CDR3 length: 12 residues. V dropped 9 bases and J dropped 8 bases, with 14 bases sitting between them. The CDR3: CARWWGVDEQFF. CDR3 coding DNA: TGCGCCAGGTGGTGGGGGGTCGATGAGCAGTTCTTC.

V usage is TRBV6-5 and J usage is TRBJ2-5; TRBD2 aligns across 8 bases. The germline gives CDR1 MNHEY, CDR2 SVGAGI. The CDR3 covers 15 residues. V lost 11 bases to trimming and J lost 5 bases; unmatched junction nucleotides: 16. The CDR3 sequence is CAGRGGLGVGETQYF. In nucleotides, the CDR3 is TGTGCCGGCCGGGGGGGGCTCGGTGTAGGGGAGACCCAGTACTTC.

The chain is built from TRBV28 and TRBJ1-5, with D possibly TRBD1 on 6 matching bases. V was trimmed by 3 bases and J by 6 bases, leaving 15 bases between them. CDR3 size: 15 residues. Looked up from germline, CDR1 is MDHEN and CDR2 is SYDVKM. The CDR3 loop is CASSLLQGMVQPQHF. CDR3 DNA sequence: TGTGCCAGCAGTTTGTTGCAGGGGATGGTTCAGCCCCAGCATTTT.

This chain connects TRBV19 to TRBJ1-5; D is possibly TRBD1 (5 bases). This CDR3 region has 13 residues. Trimming stripped 1 base from V and 6 bases from J, with 7 bases between. The germline gives CDR1 LNHDA, CDR2 SQIVND (reference sequence). DNA for the CDR3: TGTGCCAGTAGTATAGGAAGGGGTCAGCCCCAGCATTTT. Protein sequence: CASSIGRGQPQHF.

This clone occurred a few times. The V and J genes are TRBV2 and TRBJ2-1, with D uncertain. The CDR3 consists of 14 residues. Germline-derived CDR1 and CDR2 are SNHLY and FYNNEI. V was clipped by 6 bases and J by 6 bases, with 15 bases between them. The CDR3 DNA is TGTGCCAGCAGACCCTTACTAAGTCGCAATGAGCAGTTCTTC. Translating gives CASRPLLSRNEQFF.

The chain couples TRBV5-1 to TRBJ2-3; 12 nucleotides agree with TRBD2. The length of the CDR3 is 16 residues. Germline loops: CDR1 SGHRS, CDR2 YFSETQ. The ends lost 4 bases at V and 5 bases at J; junction bases unmatched: 8. DNA for the CDR3: TGCGCCAGCAGCGGGTCTAGCGGGGGGGCCGTAGATACGCAGTATTTT. Translation gives CASSGSSGGAVDTQYF.

The genes are TRBV6-5 and TRBJ1-5; D is unclear. The CDR3 length is 15 residues. Germline lookup yields CDR1 MNHEY and CDR2 SVGAGI. Trimming cost V 6 bases and J 4 bases, with 16 bases left between them. CDR3 amino acids: CASSLGPPRNQPQHF. The CDR3 DNA is TGTGCCAGCAGCCTCGGTCCCCCACGTAATCAGCCCCAGCATTTT.

V usage is TRBV4-2 and J usage is TRBJ1-3; possible D gene TRBD1, 5 bases. CDR1 and CDR2 (germline): LGHNA, YNFKEQ. V lost 0 bases to trimming and J lost 2 bases, with 14 bases between them. This CDR3 is built from 17 residues. The CDR3 spells CASSQDPMGGAGNTIYF. In DNA, the CDR3 is TGTGCCAGCAGCCAAGACCCGATGGGGGGGGCTGGAAACACCATATATTTT.

This chain connects TRBV6-8 to TRBJ2-3, with 12 bases lining up with TRBD1. This CDR3 has 18 amino acids. Germline V lookup: CDR1 MNHGY, CDR2 SAAAGT. V shed 5 bases, J shed 7 bases, and the junction held 16 bases outside the gene matches. For the CDR3, the DNA is TGTGCCAGCAGTCCGGGACAGGGGGCTTCCCTCGGTATCCATACGCAGTATTTT. Translation gives CASSPGQGASLGIHTQYF.

The V call is TRBV27, the J call TRBJ2-3; TRBD2 aligns across 10 bases. The CDR3 has 17 residues. The J segment lost 3 bases and the V segment lost 5 bases, leaving 11 bases of the junction unmatched. Germline V gene sequence: CDR1 MNHEY, CDR2 SMNVEV (reference sequence). CDR3 coding DNA: TGTGCCAGCAGTCTATACCGCACTAGCGGGGCAACAGATACGCAGTATTTT. It codes for CASSLYRTSGATDTQYF.

The chain uses TRBV18 and TRBJ1-4; D uncertain. Germline V gives CDR1 KGHSH, CDR2 LQKENI. This CDR3 comprises 14 residues. The V end lost 4 bases, the J end lost 8 bases, and 14 bases lay between the germline ends. The CDR3 spells CASSRRTGEEKLFF. The CDR3 coding sequence is TGTGCCAGCTCACGGAGGACGGGTGAGGAAAAACTGTTTTTT.

The chain recombines TRBV15 with TRBJ2-1; no firm D call. Germline V gene data show CDR1 as LNHNV and CDR2 as YYDKDF (reference sequence). Trimming took 0 bases from V and 4 from J, leaving 4 bases between them. The CDR3 consists of 13 residues. In DNA, the CDR3 is TGTGCCACCAGCAGAGACAGATACAATGAGCAGTTCTTC. Translated: CATSRDRYNEQFF.

The table lists this clone with a few counts. The V and J genes are TRBV4-1 and TRBJ2-1; 15 bases agree with TRBD2. This CDR3 is 17 amino acids long. Germline loops: CDR1 MGHRA, CDR2 YSYEKL. Trimming at V came to 4 bases and at J to 3 bases, leaving 4 bases not matched to a gene. The CDR3 here is CASSPTGLAGGYNEQFF. The CDR3 region has the DNA TGCGCCAGCAGCCCAACGGGACTAGCGGGGGGCTACAATGAGCAGTTCTTC.

This sequence joins TRBV3-1 (or the pseudogene TRBV3-2) and TRBJ1-4; unclear D gene. CDR1 is LGHDT and CDR2 is YNNKEL in the germline V gene (reference sequence). The CDR3 length is 14 residues. V was cut by 6 bases and J by 5 bases, with 13 bases left in between. The CDR3 loop is CASRPGNMNEKLFF. CDR3 DNA: TGTGCCAGCAGACCCGGGAACATGAATGAAAAACTGTTTTTT.

This sequence joins TRBV19 and TRBJ2-5, with TRBD2 matching over 8 bases. The CDR3 sequence is 14 residues long. V shed 4 bases and J 5 bases; nucleotides not matched to a gene: 6. Germline V gene lookup returns CDR1 LNHDA and CDR2 SQIVND (reference sequence). The CDR3 coding sequence is TGTGCCAGTAGTAGAAACATAGCGGGGGAGACCCAGTACTTC. It translates to CASSRNIAGETQYF.